The T cell receptor (beta chain) under discussion was sequenced for a study of human T cells and chemical hapten exposure. The study extracted total RNA from unfractionated whole blood. In its sample, this clonotype was seen many times. TCRdb redid the calling of the 5' RACE reads with MiXCR, one entry per CDR3 protein. The sample has approximately 140,000 distinct CDR3 sequences, around 4.4% seen once. V was trimmed by 3 bases and J by 4 bases, leaving 15 bases between them. The CDR3 has 15 amino acids. The chain links TRBV12-3 or TRBV12-4 to TRBJ1-2; a possible D gene is TRBD1 (5 bases). The clonotype originates from a female donor in good health. The CDR3 sequence: CASSFMGQESYGYTF. CDR3 DNA sequence: TGTGCCAGCAGTTTTATGGGGCAGGAAAGCTATGGCTACACCTTC.